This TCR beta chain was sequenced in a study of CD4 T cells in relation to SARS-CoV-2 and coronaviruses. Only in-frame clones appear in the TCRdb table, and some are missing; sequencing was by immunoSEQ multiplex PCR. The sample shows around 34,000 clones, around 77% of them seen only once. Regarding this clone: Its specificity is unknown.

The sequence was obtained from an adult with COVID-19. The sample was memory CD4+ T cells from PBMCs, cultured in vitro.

CDR3 sequence: CASRWGLAGGLGTDTQYF. In nucleotides, the CDR3 is TGTGCCAGCAGGTGGGGACTAGCGGGAGGGCTGGGCACAGATACGCAGTATTTT. The V and J genes are TRBV27 and TRBJ2-3, with 16 bases fitting TRBD2. The CDR3 runs 18 residues. Germline trimming cut 6 bases from V and 1 base from J; bases unmatched to any gene: 7. Germline loops: CDR1 MNHEY, CDR2 SMNVEV (reference sequence).